The entry that follows covers one T cell receptor beta chain sequence. Its antigen is not known. The record originates from a study of T cell repertoires in cytomegalovirus infection. TCRdb ran MiXCR on the reads and lists one entry per CDR3 protein. The sample lists hundreds of thousands of distinct CDR3 sequences, almost 30% seen once, with roughly 20% in the top ten. Germline V gene lookup returns CDR1 DFQATT and CDR2 SNEGSKA (reference sequence). The V and J ends lost 5 bases and 1 base respectively, with 20 bases between them. This CDR3 is built from 16 residues. The TCR sequence derives from a human donor in good health (CMV status not recorded). Some clones in this sample may be carry-over from other donors' samples. Sequenced here: cultured PBMCs, sampled from culture after CMV antigen stimulation. The chain couples TRBV20-1 to TRBJ1-1; D gene unclear. The CDR3 DNA sequence: TGCAGTGCTCCTAGCCCCTTGGGCGCCGGGAACACTGAAGCTTTCTTT. Its translation is CSAPSPLGAGNTEAFF.